The following is a T cell receptor (beta chain) sequence with its context. Its antigen is unidentified. This sample stems from a study of T cell repertoires in cytomegalovirus infection. In the study overall: Indications came from public TCR beta signatures; they pointed to CMV infection and to a matching HLA type. Whole-study results and caveats: Clonotype analysis showed dominance of the ex vivo response by HLA-C-restricted CMV-specific TCR beta clonotypes.

The CDR3 sequence is 18 residues long. After removal of 4 bases from V and 0 bases from J, the junction contained 8 bases not matched to a gene. Germline V CDR1 and CDR2: SGHTA, FQGTGA. Via MiXCR, TCRdb re-called the reads, giving one row per CDR3 protein. The sample holds fewer than 200,000 distinct CDR3 sequences, about a fifth seen once. This chain connects TRBV7-3 to TRBJ2-3; 12 positions agree with TRBD2. The source of this sequence is a human donor in good health (CMV status not recorded). Some clones in this sample may be carry-over from other donors' samples. The source was CD8+ T cells from cultured PBMCs, collected from culture after CMV antigen stimulation. The DNA for the CDR3 is TGTGCCAGCAGCTCAACTCCCGGGACTAGCGGGAGCACAGATACGCAGTATTTT. It codes for CASSSTPGTSGSTDTQYF.